Listed below are T cell receptor beta chains from one sample, sequenced in a study of T cells in Graves' hyperthyroidism and ophthalmopathy. TCRdb passed the multiplex PCR reads through MiXCR, listing each CDR3 protein once. The sample has about 320,000 distinct CDR3 sequences, around 16% seen once. The sample consisted of blood. The receptors here all came from a man younger than 45 with Graves' hyperthyroidism. Both conserved end residues are part of each CDR3.

CDR3aa: CASSLTGWGSPLHF; j_gene: TRBJ1-6; v_gene: TRBV7-9
CDR3aa: CASSQLGGSYEQYF; j_gene: TRBJ2-7; v_gene: TRBV3-1
CDR3aa: CASRDVSYEQYF; j_gene: TRBJ2-7; v_gene: TRBV10-3
CDR3aa: CASSPRTDTEAFF; j_gene: TRBJ1-1; v_gene: TRBV18
CDR3aa: CASSYRTGELFF; j_gene: TRBJ2-2; v_gene: TRBV6-1
CDR3aa: CASSQDSGRLVYEQYF; j_gene: TRBJ2-7; v_gene: TRBV3-1
CDR3aa: CATSDFRGASGLGTQYF; j_gene: TRBJ2-5; v_gene: TRBV24-1
CDR3aa: CASSLDPTGSPLHF; j_gene: TRBJ1-6; v_gene: TRBV11-2
CDR3aa: CASSVGLQVHEAFF; j_gene: TRBJ1-1; v_gene: TRBV19
CDR3aa: CSARDGPPEYNEQFF; j_gene: TRBJ2-1; v_gene: TRBV20-1
CDR3aa: CASSLETGVNEKLFF; j_gene: TRBJ1-4; v_gene: TRBV5-1
CDR3aa: CASSNPGPSPLHF; j_gene: TRBJ1-6; v_gene: TRBV11-2
CDR3aa: CASSAQNGGYEQYF; j_gene: TRBJ2-7; v_gene: TRBV11-2
CDR3aa: CASSWDSGNSDEQYF; j_gene: TRBJ2-7; v_gene: TRBV7-2
CDR3aa: CASSWTSGSGGEQFF; j_gene: TRBJ2-1; v_gene: TRBV10-1
CDR3aa: CATSSGSYNEQFF; j_gene: TRBJ2-1; v_gene: TRBV24-1
CDR3aa: CASAPADGRGTYRHGYTF; j_gene: TRBJ1-2; v_gene: TRBV28
CDR3aa: CASSLGTANTGELFF; j_gene: TRBJ2-2; v_gene: TRBV5-1
CDR3aa: CASSTEAGEQFF; j_gene: TRBJ2-1; v_gene: TRBV11-3
CDR3aa: CSVRGLAGNEQFF; j_gene: TRBJ2-1; v_gene: TRBV29-1
CDR3aa: CASSASRLAGGEDTQYF; j_gene: TRBJ2-3; v_gene: TRBV7-8
CDR3aa: CASSQDRWTFDEQYF; j_gene: TRBJ2-7; v_gene: TRBV14
CDR3aa: CASSSRDRVVYF; j_gene: TRBJ2-5; v_gene: TRBV19
CDR3aa: CASSFGLAGGTDTQYF; j_gene: TRBJ2-3; v_gene: TRBV5-1
CDR3aa: CSVADSSANQPQHF; j_gene: TRBJ1-5; v_gene: TRBV29-1
CDR3aa: CSASESGNYGYTF; j_gene: TRBJ1-2; v_gene: TRBV20-1
CDR3aa: CASSEFRQGYTGELFF; j_gene: TRBJ2-2; v_gene: TRBV25-1